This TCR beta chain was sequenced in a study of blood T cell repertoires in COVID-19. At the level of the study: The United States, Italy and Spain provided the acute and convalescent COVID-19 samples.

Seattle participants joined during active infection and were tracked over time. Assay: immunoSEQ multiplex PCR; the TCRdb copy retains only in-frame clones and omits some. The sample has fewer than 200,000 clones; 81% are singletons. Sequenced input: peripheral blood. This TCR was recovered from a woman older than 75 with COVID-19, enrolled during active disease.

CDR3 region: CASSPLAGGRTDTQYF. CDR3 DNA sequence: TGTGCCAGCAGCCCTCTAGCGGGAGGCCGCACAGATACGCAGTATTTT. The chain joins TRBV9 to TRBJ2-3, with 11 bases lining up with TRBD2. Germline CDR1 is SGDLS and CDR2 is YYNGEE. V trimming: 4 bases; J trimming: 1 base; junction bases outside the gene matches: 5. The CDR3 runs 16 residues.